These 4 T cell receptor beta chains were sequenced from one sample in a study of blood T cells in healthy people across ages. Alongside a J-beta primer mix, a sample-barcoded 5' primer served in a second PCR lasting about 7 to 12 cycles. TCRdb used MiXCR to reprocess the 5' RACE reads, holding one entry per CDR3 protein. The table records fewer than 2,000,000 distinct CDR3 sequences, about 39% of them present only once. Sequences were obtained from blood. The receptors were sampled from a human donor in good health.

The J gene is TRBJ2-7, the V gene TRBV4-1; 9 bases line up with TRBD1. After removal of 1 base from V and 4 bases from J, the junction contained 2 bases not matched to a gene. Germline assignment: CDR1 MGHRA and CDR2 YSYEKL. The CDR3 is 14 amino acids. The CDR3 protein is CASSQGGQGYEQYF. CDR3 sequence (DNA): TGCGCCAGCAGCCAAGGAGGACAGGGGTACGAGCAGTACTTC.

J is TRBJ2-7 and V is TRBV13; 8 nucleotides agree with TRBD1. This CDR3 contains 14 residues. The germline gives CDR1 PRHDT, CDR2 FYEKMQ (reference sequence). V shed 5 bases and J 2 bases; nucleotides not matched to a gene: 5. CDR3 in DNA: TGTGCCAGCAGCGCGACAGGGGAGCCCTACGAGCAGTACTTC. It yields the protein CASSATGEPYEQYF. The full variable domain, rest sourced from reference TRBV13 and TRBJ2-7, is AAGVIQSPRHLIKEKRETATLKCYPIPRHDTVYWYQQGPGQDPQFLISFYEKMQSDKGSIPDRFSAQQFSDYHSELNMSSLELGDSALYFCASSATGEPYEQYFGPGTRLTVT.

The V call is TRBV4-3, the J call TRBJ1-2; the D gene is possibly TRBD1 (6 bases). The CDR3 consists of 14 residues. Germline loops: CDR1 LGHNA, CDR2 YSLEER. Trimming stripped 2 bases from V and 3 bases from J, with 10 bases between. CDR3 bases: TGCGCCAGCAGCCAAAGGAGGGGGTACTATGGCTACACCTTC. It specifies CASSQRRGYYGYTF.

The chain is built from TRBV28 and TRBJ2-7, with 7 bases that match TRBD1. The CDR3 sequence is 12 residues long. Germline CDR1 is MDHEN and CDR2 is SYDVKM. With 5 bases clipped from V and 5 bases from J, the junction kept 3 bases outside the gene matches. This chain's CDR3 is CASSTGEHEQYF. CDR3 in DNA: TGTGCCAGCAGTACAGGGGAGCACGAGCAGTACTTC. Complete variable domain (other parts from reference TRBV28 and TRBJ2-7): DVKVTQSSRYLVKRTGEKVFLECVQDMDHENMFWYRQDPGLGLRLIYFSYDVKMKEKGDIPEGYSVSREKKERFSLILESASTNQTSMYLCASSTGEHEQYFGPGTRLTVT.